This T cell receptor (beta chain) was captured by sequencing in a study of cytomegalovirus exposure and HLA in healthy donors. Study results and caveats: Subsequent analysis revealed that first-cohort TCR clusters tended to co-occur in the roughly 120 validation repertoires.

With regard to this clone: Antigen: not known.

Some clones are missing from TCRdb's copy, which holds only in-frame ones; the method was immunoSEQ multiplex PCR. In the table there are more than 300,000 clones, 86% of which are singletons. V was cut by 1 base and J by 2 bases, with 11 bases left in between. The CDR3 contains 16 residues. The germline V gene encodes CDR1 LGHNA and CDR2 YSLEER. The origin of this receptor is a woman under 30 in good health and CMV-seronegative. The sample consisted of PBMCs. The chain combines TRBV4-3 with TRBJ2-2; possible D gene TRBD2, 6 bases. CDR3 DNA: TGCGCCAGCAGCCAAGCCGGGACTCTTAACACCGGGGAGCTGTTTTTT. Translation gives CASSQAGTLNTGELFF.